Listed below are T cell receptor beta chains from one sample, sequenced in a study of persistence of HIV-infected CD4 T cells. Data came from immunoSEQ multiplex PCR; TCRdb stores just in-frame clones and leaves some out. This sample has 44,000 or so clones, with approximately 90% found just once. Antigens for these TCRs are unknown. Sample: CD4+ T cells sorted from PBMCs after approximately 19-hour stimulation, taken from a patient who received antiretroviral therapy. Receptors originate from an adult man with HIV who was CMV-seropositive. The CDR3 runs from the conserved cysteine through the conserved F or W. The order of the fields is D gene, J gene, clone size, V gene, CDR3 DNA, CDR3 protein. A D gene is named only where the DNA matches it firmly. Rows may omit the clone size; those that give it use once, few, many or a size class.

d_call: NA; j_call: TRBJ2-7; clone_size: NA; v_call: TRBV28; cdr3_nt: TGTGCCAGCACAGGGAACTCCTACGAGCAGTACTTC; cdr3_aa: CASTGNSYEQYF
d_call: TRBD1; j_call: TRBJ1-5; clone_size: once; v_call: TRBV6-5; cdr3_nt: TGTGCCAGCAGACCGACAGGGGGACTTCAGCCCCAGCATTTT; cdr3_aa: CASRPTGGLQPQHF
d_call: NA; j_call: TRBJ1-2; clone_size: NA; v_call: TRBV12-1; cdr3_nt: TGTGCCAGCAGCCAGGACAGTCTAACGGGTGGCTACACCTTC; cdr3_aa: CASSQDSLTGGYTF
d_call: NA; j_call: TRBJ2-3; clone_size: NA; v_call: TRBV11-3; cdr3_nt: TGTGCCAGCAGCTTATCCCTGCGACAAGGACTAAATACGCAGTATTTT; cdr3_aa: CASSLSLRQGLNTQYF
d_call: NA; j_call: TRBJ2-5; clone_size: once; v_call: TRBV6-2/TRBV6-3; cdr3_nt: TGTGCCAGCACCCCCGGGACGTCGGGAGAGACCCAGTACTTC; cdr3_aa: CASTPGTSGETQYF
d_call: TRBD1; j_call: TRBJ1-6; clone_size: NA; v_call: TRBV3-1/TRBV3-2; cdr3_nt: TGTGCCAGCAGCCCCCCAGGGGGCAGATCACCCCTCCACTTT; cdr3_aa: CASSPPGGRSPLHF
d_call: NA; j_call: TRBJ1-5; clone_size: NA; v_call: TRBV19; cdr3_nt: TGTGCCAGTAGTATTATCGGGAGTAGCAATCAGCCCCAGCATTTT; cdr3_aa: CASSIIGSSNQPQHF
d_call: TRBD2; j_call: TRBJ2-1; clone_size: NA; v_call: TRBV2; cdr3_nt: TGTGCCAGCAGTGCGGGACTAGCGGGGGGACCCAGGGAGCAGTTCTTC; cdr3_aa: CASSAGLAGGPREQFF
d_call: NA; j_call: TRBJ2-1; clone_size: NA; v_call: TRBV5-1; cdr3_nt: TGCGCCAGCAGCTTGGGCGCCTACAATGAGCAGTTCTTC; cdr3_aa: CASSLGAYNEQFF
d_call: TRBD1; j_call: TRBJ1-2; clone_size: NA; v_call: TRBV28; cdr3_nt: TGTGCCAGCAGTTCCCGACAGGGCTCGTCGCTTAGAGCCTATGGCTACACCTTC; cdr3_aa: CASSSRQGSSLRAYGYTF
d_call: NA; j_call: TRBJ1-5; clone_size: few; v_call: TRBV7-9; cdr3_nt: TGTGCCAGCAGTCGGGCCCTCAATCAGCCCCAGCATTTT; cdr3_aa: CASSRALNQPQHF
d_call: NA; j_call: TRBJ2-5; clone_size: NA; v_call: TRBV6-1; cdr3_nt: TGTGCCAGCAGTGAATTGTACAGTTCGCAGACCCAGTACTTC; cdr3_aa: CASSELYSSQTQYF
d_call: NA; j_call: TRBJ2-3; clone_size: few; v_call: TRBV6-4; cdr3_nt: TGTGCCAGCAGCGGGAACCTTAATTCCGACACAGATACGCAGTATTTT; cdr3_aa: CASSGNLNSDTDTQYF
d_call: NA; j_call: TRBJ1-2; clone_size: NA; v_call: TRBV6-5; cdr3_nt: TGTGCCAGCAGTTGGCCCGATCACTATGGCTACACCTTC; cdr3_aa: CASSWPDHYGYTF
d_call: NA; j_call: TRBJ2-2; clone_size: few; v_call: TRBV10-1; cdr3_nt: TGCGCCAGCAGGGACAGCACCGGGGAGCTGTTTTTT; cdr3_aa: CASRDSTGELFF
d_call: TRBD1; j_call: TRBJ1-6; clone_size: NA; v_call: TRBV3-1/TRBV3-2; cdr3_nt: TGTGCCAGCAGCCCCCGTCCAGGGGGCGGCTTTTTTCGAACACCCCTCCACTTT; cdr3_aa: CASSPRPGGGFFRTPLHF
d_call: NA; j_call: TRBJ1-6; clone_size: NA; v_call: TRBV9; cdr3_nt: TGTGCCAGCAGCGTAGAAGGAGGGGCCGGTTCACCCCTCCACTTT; cdr3_aa: CASSVEGGAGSPLHF
d_call: NA; j_call: TRBJ1-1; clone_size: NA; v_call: TRBV4-1; cdr3_nt: TGCGCCAGCAGCCAAGGATCAAACAGGGCCCCTGAAGCTTTCTTT; cdr3_aa: CASSQGSNRAPEAFF
d_call: NA; j_call: TRBJ1-5; clone_size: NA; v_call: TRBV7-2; cdr3_nt: TGTGCCAGCAGCTTAGATCCTCAGAATCAGCCCCAGCATTTT; cdr3_aa: CASSLDPQNQPQHF
d_call: NA; j_call: TRBJ2-5; clone_size: NA; v_call: TRBV7-9; cdr3_nt: TGTGCCAGCAGCCTGCCCACGGAGACCCAGTACTTC; cdr3_aa: CASSLPTETQYF
d_call: NA; j_call: TRBJ2-3; clone_size: NA; v_call: TRBV3-1/TRBV3-2; cdr3_nt: TGTGCCAGCAGCCAAGGGTTCGGCAGGGGGGATCCGTCAGGCACAGATACGCAGTATTTT; cdr3_aa: CASSQGFGRGDPSGTDTQYF
d_call: TRBD1; j_call: TRBJ1-3; clone_size: NA; v_call: TRBV4-1; cdr3_nt: TGCGCCAGCAGCCAGGATGGGACAGGGGCTGGAAACACCATATATTTT; cdr3_aa: CASSQDGTGAGNTIYF
d_call: NA; j_call: TRBJ1-2; clone_size: NA; v_call: TRBV6-4; cdr3_nt: TGTGCCAGCAGCCCGGGACCGACCGCGCATGGCTACACCTTC; cdr3_aa: CASSPGPTAHGYTF
d_call: TRBD2; j_call: TRBJ2-3; clone_size: NA; v_call: TRBV3-1/TRBV3-2; cdr3_nt: TGTGCCAGCAGCCTAGCGGGGGCAGATACGCAGTATTTT; cdr3_aa: CASSLAGADTQYF
d_call: NA; j_call: TRBJ2-3; clone_size: NA; v_call: TRBV2; cdr3_nt: TGTGCCAGCAGTGGGCGAGATACGCAGTATTTT; cdr3_aa: CASSGRDTQYF
d_call: NA; j_call: TRBJ1-4; clone_size: NA; v_call: TRBV28; cdr3_nt: TGTGCCAGCAGTTCGCGCCCGATGGGAAAACTGTTTTTT; cdr3_aa: CASSSRPMGKLFF
d_call: NA; j_call: TRBJ1-2; clone_size: NA; v_call: TRBV28; cdr3_nt: TGTGCCAGCAGTTCACCGGACATCCAGATATATGGCTACACCTTC; cdr3_aa: CASSSPDIQIYGYTF
d_call: NA; j_call: TRBJ2-4; clone_size: NA; v_call: TRBV21-1; cdr3_nt: TGTGCCAGCAGCAAAGCGGGAGAGATAGCCAAAAACATTCAGTACTTC; cdr3_aa: CASSKAGEIAKNIQYF
d_call: NA; j_call: TRBJ2-7; clone_size: NA; v_call: TRBV18; cdr3_nt: TGTGCCAGCTCACCACCGGGTGGACATACTTGGTACGAGCAGTACTTC; cdr3_aa: CASSPPGGHTWYEQYF
d_call: NA; j_call: TRBJ2-3; clone_size: once; v_call: TRBV7-9; cdr3_nt: TGTGCCAGCAGCCTACGGACTGTCACAGATACGCAGTATTTT; cdr3_aa: CASSLRTVTDTQYF
d_call: NA; j_call: TRBJ2-7; clone_size: NA; v_call: TRBV27; cdr3_nt: TGTGCCAGCAGTTTCTCCCAGGGAGGCTCCTACGAGCAGTACTTC; cdr3_aa: CASSFSQGGSYEQYF
d_call: NA; j_call: TRBJ1-5; clone_size: NA; v_call: TRBV6-4; cdr3_nt: TGTGCCAGCTTGGAGGGACGGAGCAATCAGCCCCAGCATTTT; cdr3_aa: CASLEGRSNQPQHF
d_call: NA; j_call: TRBJ1-1; clone_size: NA; v_call: TRBV18; cdr3_nt: TGTGCCAGCTCACCCAGGGTGAACACTGAAGCTTTCTTT; cdr3_aa: CASSPRVNTEAFF
d_call: TRBD2; j_call: TRBJ2-1; clone_size: once; v_call: TRBV29-1; cdr3_nt: TGCAGCGTTGGGGGACTAGCGGGATCGAGATACAATGAGCAGTTCTTC; cdr3_aa: CSVGGLAGSRYNEQFF
d_call: NA; j_call: TRBJ1-2; clone_size: NA; v_call: TRBV5-1; cdr3_nt: TGCGCCAGCAGCCGACAGGTGGACAGTATCTATGGCTACACCTTC; cdr3_aa: CASSRQVDSIYGYTF
d_call: NA; j_call: TRBJ1-5; clone_size: NA; v_call: TRBV6-4; cdr3_nt: TGTGCCAGCGCTGTTGAACAGGGTAGGCCCCAGCATTTT; cdr3_aa: CASAVEQGRPQHF
d_call: TRBD2; j_call: TRBJ2-1; clone_size: NA; v_call: TRBV4-1; cdr3_nt: TGCGCCAGCAGCCAAGAAGGGGCGGGGGGGCTTCGCTCCTACAATGAGCAGTTCTTC; cdr3_aa: CASSQEGAGGLRSYNEQFF
d_call: NA; j_call: TRBJ2-2; clone_size: NA; v_call: TRBV19; cdr3_nt: TGTGCCAGTAGTACCCTGACGGAGACCGGGGAGCTGTTTTTT; cdr3_aa: CASSTLTETGELFF
d_call: NA; j_call: TRBJ1-5; clone_size: NA; v_call: TRBV6-5; cdr3_nt: TGTGCCAGCAGTTACTCCTCGGGCCATCAGCCCCAGCATTTT; cdr3_aa: CASSYSSGHQPQHF
d_call: NA; j_call: TRBJ1-1; clone_size: NA; v_call: TRBV25-1; cdr3_nt: TGTGCCAGCACTCAAACCGGGCTGGACACTGAAGCTTTCTTT; cdr3_aa: CASTQTGLDTEAFF
d_call: NA; j_call: TRBJ1-1; clone_size: NA; v_call: TRBV14; cdr3_nt: TGTGCCAGCAGCTATACAGAGAACACTGAAGCTTTCTTT; cdr3_aa: CASSYTENTEAFF
d_call: NA; j_call: TRBJ1-3; clone_size: NA; v_call: TRBV5-1; cdr3_nt: TGCGCCAGCAGCTTGGGACCGGCGGCTGGAAACACCATATATTTT; cdr3_aa: CASSLGPAAGNTIYF
d_call: NA; j_call: TRBJ2-7; clone_size: NA; v_call: TRBV7-2; cdr3_nt: TGTGCCAGCTTCAAACATATCGGGGGTTCCTACGAGCAGTACTTC; cdr3_aa: CASFKHIGGSYEQYF
d_call: TRBD1; j_call: TRBJ1-1; clone_size: NA; v_call: TRBV10-3; cdr3_nt: TGTGCCATCAGTGGGACAGGGATGAACACTGAAGCTTTCTTT; cdr3_aa: CAISGTGMNTEAFF
d_call: NA; j_call: TRBJ1-5; clone_size: NA; v_call: TRBV2; cdr3_nt: TGTGCCAGCAGTGCCGGGTGGCAGCCCCAGCATTTT; cdr3_aa: CASSAGWQPQHF
d_call: TRBD1; j_call: TRBJ1-5; clone_size: NA; v_call: TRBV10-3; cdr3_nt: TGTGCCATCAGTGCTGAGACAGGGCGAGGGAGCAGCAATCAGCCCCAGCATTTT; cdr3_aa: CAISAETGRGSSNQPQHF
d_call: TRBD2; j_call: TRBJ2-3; clone_size: NA; v_call: TRBV10-3; cdr3_nt: TGTGCCATCGGGGGCAGCGGGGGCGCCGGGACTGGCACAGATACGCAGTATTTT; cdr3_aa: CAIGGSGGAGTGTDTQYF
d_call: NA; j_call: TRBJ2-3; clone_size: NA; v_call: TRBV18; cdr3_nt: TGTGCCAGCTCAACAGGTATTGGCGGTTGGGCAGATACGCAGTATTTT; cdr3_aa: CASSTGIGGWADTQYF
d_call: NA; j_call: TRBJ2-3; clone_size: few; v_call: TRBV10-2; cdr3_nt: TGCGCCAGCAGTGGACAAACAGATACGCAGTATTTT; cdr3_aa: CASSGQTDTQYF
d_call: TRBD1; j_call: TRBJ1-2; clone_size: NA; v_call: TRBV3-1/TRBV3-2; cdr3_nt: TGTGCCAGCAGCCAGGGGACAGGCCATGGCTACACCTTC; cdr3_aa: CASSQGTGHGYTF
d_call: NA; j_call: TRBJ1-3; clone_size: NA; v_call: TRBV28; cdr3_nt: TGTGCCACGGGGCCTGTGGGCACCATATATTTT; cdr3_aa: CATGPVGTIYF
d_call: TRBD1; j_call: TRBJ2-3; clone_size: NA; v_call: TRBV5-1; cdr3_nt: TGCGCCAGCAGCTTGGGGACAGGGTCAGATACGCAGTATTTT; cdr3_aa: CASSLGTGSDTQYF
d_call: NA; j_call: TRBJ2-3; clone_size: NA; v_call: TRBV11-1; cdr3_nt: TGTGCCAGCAGCTCGTTTATCCGCACAGATACGCAGTATTTT; cdr3_aa: CASSSFIRTDTQYF
d_call: NA; j_call: TRBJ1-6; clone_size: NA; v_call: TRBV5-1; cdr3_nt: TGCGCCAGCAGCTCTGGACAGTATAATTCACCCCTCCACTTT; cdr3_aa: CASSSGQYNSPLHF
d_call: NA; j_call: TRBJ2-6; clone_size: NA; v_call: TRBV3-1/TRBV3-2; cdr3_nt: TGTGCCAGCAGCCGACCTTCTGGGGCCAACGTCCTGACTTTC; cdr3_aa: CASSRPSGANVLTF
d_call: NA; j_call: TRBJ2-7; clone_size: NA; v_call: TRBV4-1; cdr3_nt: TGCGCCAGCAGCCAAGATATGATGTCGGGCAGGGCTCTTTACGAGCAGTACTTC; cdr3_aa: CASSQDMMSGRALYEQYF
d_call: NA; j_call: TRBJ1-6; clone_size: medium-sized; v_call: TRBV5-1; cdr3_nt: TGCGCCAGCAGCTTGGCAGGGGCTGGGAGATCACCCCTCCACTTT; cdr3_aa: CASSLAGAGRSPLHF
d_call: NA; j_call: TRBJ2-1; clone_size: NA; v_call: TRBV5-1; cdr3_nt: TGCGCCAGCTCCCCCCGGGGCGGCAGGGACCATGAGCAGTTCTTC; cdr3_aa: CASSPRGGRDHEQFF
d_call: NA; j_call: TRBJ2-5; clone_size: NA; v_call: TRBV7-9; cdr3_nt: TGTGCCAGCAGCTCCGGACAGATCCAAGAGACCCAGTACTTC; cdr3_aa: CASSSGQIQETQYF